Listed here is a single T cell receptor (beta chain). This clone was detected only once. Its antigen is currently not known. No much larger clone is present one base from it, and per-base qualities are unavailable. Looking up the germline V gene yields CDR1 SGHRS and CDR2 YFSETQ. The CDR3 starts with the cysteine, ends with the phenylalanine, and has 17 residues. Only CDR3 DNA is held: 51 bases, read in frame from base 1. The trim is 4 bases for V and 6 bases for J, with a gap of 25 bases between the germline ends. The data derive from a study of blood T cell repertoires in COVID-19 (TCRdb year 2020). At the level of the whole study: Samples from collaborators originated in the United States, Italy and Spain and spanned both the acute and convalescent phases of COVID-19. Samples came from the ongoing ImmuneRACE study (first 160 participants) plus 1,254 subjects from 6 global collaborators. Deeply sampled blood TCRbeta repertoires from subjects exposed to, actively infected with, or recovered from COVID-19 were included in the dataset. The prospective study material was composed of cDNA or gDNA derived from T cells, B-cell-depleted T cells, or PBMCs. The repertoires were released in a freely available public database meant as a resource for research on the immune response to SARS-CoV-2. A de-identified subject ID, COVID-19 status, age in years and sex were almost always included in the sample metadata. Where HLA class I and class II types were available, the types were taken from metadata supplied by the sample provider, not from assay-based typing. Overall study outcomes, separate from this receptor: The quantity of clinical and demographic metadata differed by source and by participant and was supplied without curation.

Collaborating institutions collected whole blood in K2EDTA tubes following their own protocols. For TCRbeta analysis, collaborators shipped samples as frozen whole blood, isolated PBMCs, or DNA extracted from either of those sample types. The immunoSEQ Assay, a bias-controlled multiplex PCR, was used to amplify TCRbeta CDR3 regions from genomic DNA. Per the original workflow: The number of nucleated cells in each sample was estimated by amplification of reference gene primers within the assay. Sequence reads were collapsed and filtered to measure the absolute abundance of every unique TCRbeta CDR3 rearrangement. Productive Simpson clonality was computed per sample as the square root of Simpson's diversity index over productive rearrangements. TCRdb carries this immuneACCESS record with in-frame sequences only. Its versions omit some clonotypes, under half of them owing to an unresolved V gene in the studies checked, with the rest unexplained. The V and J calls and the clone size are those of that table, but D and trimming were determined from the DNA. Here the sample has approximately 99,000 clones; roughly 86% occur a single time. 10% to 15% of the sample is taken by the ten largest.

The clonotype was recovered from a woman aged 60-70 years in a cohort sampled during active or convalescent COVID-19. This chain is built from TRBV5-1 and TRBJ1-2; the D region possibly corresponds to TRBD1 (5 bases align). Sequencing used peripheral blood. For the CDR3, the sequence is CASSPDPGRRGGHGYTF. The DNA reads as follows: TGCGCCAGCAGCCCCGACCCGGGGCGAAGGGGAGGGCATGGCTACACCTTC. The CDR3 plus the reference TRBV5-1 and TRBJ1-2 genes for the other parts give the full variable domain: KAGVTQTPRYLIKTRGQQVTLSCSPISGHRSVSWYQQTPGQGLQFLFEYFSETQRNKGNFPGRFSGRQFSNSRSEMNVSTLELGDSALYLCASSPDPGRRGGHGYTFGSGTRLTVV.